The sequence of this T cell receptor beta chain was determined in a study of memory CD4+ T cells and cytomegalovirus serostatus. Study-wide context: This sample comes from healthy Belgian adults, fewer than ten CMV seropositive, some 22 seronegative.

This table comes from immunoSEQ multiplex PCR, and its TCRdb copy is limited to in-frame clones, with some not included. The profile shows tens of thousands of clones, roughly 84% of them singletons. Germline assignment: CDR1 SGHTA and CDR2 FQGNSA. This CDR3 contains 15 residues. V shed 5 bases and J 1 base; nucleotides not matched to a gene: 6. Concerning this clone: The antigen is undetermined.

Single viable CD3+CD4+CD8-CD45RO+ cells were sorted as the memory CD4+ T cells. Serostatus was set by detecting CMV pp150, pp28, p38, p52 IgG. Study-level findings and limits: CD4+ memory repertoires contained about two fifths of the roughly 160 reported CMV TCRbeta sequences.

The TCR sequence derives from an adult in good health and CMV-seronegative. Some clones in this sample may be carry-over from other donors' samples. Material for sequencing was memory CD4+ T cells from blood. The rearrangement joins TRBV7-2 to TRBJ1-1; TRBD1 aligns across 8 bases. The CDR3 DNA reads as TGTGCCAGCAGCCTAGTCGGGACAGGGAACACTGAAGCTTTCTTT. As protein: CASSLVGTGNTEAFF. Full variable domain (remainder filled in from reference TRBV7-2 and TRBJ1-1): GAGVSQSPSNKVTEKGKDVELRCDPISGHTALYWYRQSLGQGLEFLIYFQGNSAPDKSGLPSDRFSAERTGGSVSTLTIQRTQQEDSAVYLCASSLVGTGNTEAFFGQGTRLTVV.